The clone carrying this TCR beta chain was observed a single time. It was with unique molecular identifiers that the TCRbeta library was prepared. MiXCR, run by TCRdb on the PCR reads, gives a single entry per CDR3 protein. Of 350,000 to 400,000 distinct CDR3 sequences listed, about 20% are singletons. CDR3 length equals 14 residues. Germline values: CDR1 SEHNR, CDR2 FQNEAQ (reference sequence). The ends were cut back, 2 bases at V and 3 bases at J, with 10 bases in the middle. These data belong to a study of T-cell reconstitution after alpha-beta-depleted transplantation in children. The V call is TRBV7-9, the J call TRBJ1-1; no firm D call. This clonotype was sampled from a human donor who donated a stem cell graft to a child with acute myeloid leukemia. This material consisted of PBMCs from the stem cell graft donor, taken from the stem cell graft. The CDR3 loop is CASSLSWGDTEAFF. The CDR3 bases are TGTGCCAGCAGCTTATCATGGGGTGACACTGAAGCTTTCTTT.